The clone carrying this T cell receptor (beta chain) was detected a few times. This sample is part of a study of T cells in Graves' hyperthyroidism and ophthalmopathy. Amplification of TCR beta CDR3 regions was performed using RNA transcripts as template. Carried out on the TCR CDR3, a first-round RT-PCR used the HTBI primer set. From the multiplex PCR reads, TCRdb called clonotypes with MiXCR, one entry per CDR3 protein. Of under 600,000 distinct CDR3 sequences detected, more than 15% appear once; the ten largest clones hold roughly 3.3%. This CDR3 region has 13 residues. V lost 2 bases, J lost 4 bases, and 11 bases lay in between. Germline values: CDR1 SQVTM, CDR2 ANQGSEA.

The chain employs TRBV29-1 and TRBJ2-5; a possible D gene is TRBD2 (5 bases). Material for sequencing was blood. This clonotype originated in a woman aged 40-49 years with Graves' ophthalmopathy. The CDR3 loop is CSVEQTRTETQYF. Here the CDR3 DNA reads TGCAGCGTTGAACAAACTAGGACAGAGACCCAGTACTTC. Complete variable domain (other parts from reference TRBV29-1 and TRBJ2-5): SAVISQKPSRDICQRGTSLTIQCQVDSQVTMMFWYRQQPGQSLTLIATANQGSEATYESGFVIDKFPISRPNLTFSTLTVSNMSPEDSSIYLCSVEQTRTETQYFGPGTRLLVL.